These 27 T cell receptor beta chains share one sample of origin, sequenced in a study of cytomegalovirus exposure and HLA in healthy donors. The PCR was carried out with 60 Vbeta primers and 13 Jbeta primers. TCRdb keeps only in-frame clones here, not all; method: immunoSEQ multiplex PCR. The repertoire consists of 150,000 to 200,000 clones, with about three quarters occurring once and the leading ten covering roughly 0.99%. Material for sequencing was PBMCs. The receptor set was obtained from a woman aged 40 to 55 in good health and CMV-seronegative.

V and J are TRBV19 and TRBJ1-1; no clear D. The germline V and J ends were trimmed by 3 bases and 0 bases, with 14 bases remaining between them. Germline V lookup: CDR1 LNHDA, CDR2 SQIVND (reference sequence). This CDR3 has 16 residues. In DNA form, the CDR3 reads TGTGCCAGTAGTATCAGTCCCCGGACTGTGAACACTGAAGCTTTCTTT. Protein product: CASSISPRTVNTEAFF.

This clone occurred a few times. The V and J genes are TRBV18 and TRBJ1-1; 9 nucleotides match TRBD1. Germline V gene lookup returns CDR1 KGHSH and CDR2 LQKENI. V lost 0 bases and J lost 9; bases outside the gene matches: 2. The CDR3 loop spans 13 amino acids. CDR3 coding DNA: TGTGCCAGCTCACCACCGGACAGGGGACAAGCTTTCTTT. It specifies CASSPPDRGQAFF.

The chain carries TRBV11-2 and TRBJ1-2; 10 nucleotides align to TRBD1. CDR3 length: 17 residues. V lost 2 bases to trimming and J lost 8 bases; unmatched junction nucleotides: 14. Germline CDR1 reads SGHAT; CDR2 reads FQNNGV. The chain's CDR3 is CASSLMWDRGQGGGYTF. The CDR3 DNA reads TGTGCCAGCAGCTTAATGTGGGACAGGGGCCAAGGAGGAGGCTACACCTTC.

This chain uses TRBV6-6 with TRBJ1-2; tentatively, D is TRBD1 (5 bases). Germline V lookup: CDR1 MNHNY, CDR2 SVGAGI (reference sequence). CDR3 length: 15 residues. Trimming stripped 6 bases from V and 2 bases from J, with 16 bases between. The CDR3 bases are TGTGCCAGCAGCCCCGGACACCTGGGAAACTATGGCTACACCTTC. It encodes CASSPGHLGNYGYTF.

This chain uses TRBV4-1 with TRBJ2-5; TRBD1 is a possible D gene (5 bases). The germline CDR1 and CDR2 sequences are MGHRA and YSYEKL. The CDR3 loop spans 16 amino acids. V lost 1 base and J lost 5, with 17 bases in between. This CDR3 reads CASSQGVGHSSETQYF. In DNA, the CDR3 is TGCGCCAGCAGCCAAGGAGTGGGGCACAGTTCCGAGACCCAGTACTTC.

This sequence joins TRBV6-4 and TRBJ2-1, with TRBD2 identical over 7 bases. The CDR3 has 17 residues. Looked up from germline, CDR1 is MRHNA and CDR2 is SNTAGT. V was pared by 3 bases and J by 1 base, with 9 bases of the junction left unmatched. The CDR3 coding sequence is TGTGCCAGCAGTGAATACGGAGCGGGAACTTCCTACAATGAGCAGTTCTTC. It codes for CASSEYGAGTSYNEQFF.

This chain links TRBV7-9 with TRBJ2-1; TRBD2 agrees at 8 bases. The junction had 6 bases not matched to a gene; V was cut back by 0 bases and J by 5 bases. There are 16 residues in the CDR3. Germline V gene lookup returns CDR1 SEHNR and CDR2 FQNEAQ (reference sequence). The CDR3 DNA follows: TGTGCCAGCAGCTTAGCCGTAGCGGGGAGGGACAATGAGCAGTTCTTC. This codes for CASSLAVAGRDNEQFF. Combining the CDR3 with reference TRBV7-9 and TRBJ2-1 gives the whole variable domain DTGVSQNPRHKITKRGQNVTFRCDPISEHNRLYWYRQTLGQGPEFLTYFQNEAQLEKSRLLSDRFSAERPKGSFSTLEIQRTEQGDSAMYLCASSLAVAGRDNEQFFGPGTRLTVL.

The J gene is TRBJ2-5, the V gene TRBV11-3; TRBD1 matches at 7 bases. CDR1 is SGHNT and CDR2 is YENEEA in the germline V gene. The CDR3 totals 17 residues. The ends lost 4 bases at V and 5 bases at J; junction bases unmatched: 16. In DNA form, the CDR3 reads TGTGCCAGCAGCTGGGGACAGCCGTACTTAAAAGAGGAGACCCAGTACTTC. Translation: CASSWGQPYLKEETQYF.

The chain joins TRBV29-1 to TRBJ1-3; D ambiguous. This CDR3 is built from 14 residues. Trimming removed 6 bases at V and 3 bases at J, with 15 bases between. Looked up from germline, CDR1 is SQVTM and CDR2 is ANQGSEA. In nucleotides, the CDR3 is TGCAGCGTCCAACCTGACATAGTTGGAAACACCATATATTTT. It is translated as CSVQPDIVGNTIYF.

The gene calls are TRBV2 and TRBJ2-7; 8 bases map to TRBD2. CDR1 is SNHLY and CDR2 is FYNNEI in the germline V gene. The CDR3 has 14 residues. The V gene end was trimmed by 6 bases and the J gene end by 6 bases; junction bases not matched to a gene: 10. The CDR3, as DNA: TGTGCCAGCAGGGGGGGACTAGATCGGGGCGAGCAGTACTTC. This gives the protein CASRGGLDRGEQYF.

V gene TRBV10-3 combines with J gene TRBJ1-1, with D possibly matching TRBD1 (5 bases). Germline assignment: CDR1 ENHRY and CDR2 SYGVKD. The CDR3 is 14 residues long. Deletions cut 10 bases from V and 0 bases from J, with 15 bases between. CDR3 in amino acids: CATGLSGLNTEAFF. CDR3 nucleotides: TGTGCCACGGGACTGAGCGGTCTGAACACTGAAGCTTTCTTT.

The chain couples TRBV5-1 to TRBJ2-1, with 12 bases matching TRBD2. The CDR3 contains 15 residues. V was pared by 0 bases and J by 9 bases, with 4 bases of the junction left unmatched. Germline V lookup: CDR1 SGHRS, CDR2 YFSETQ. The CDR3 DNA sequence: TGCGCCAGCAGCTTGGGACTAGCGGGAGAAAGTGAGCAGTTCTTC. Protein: CASSLGLAGESEQFF.

This clone appeared a few times. This sequence joins TRBV30 and TRBJ2-5; TRBD1 matches at 7 bases. CDR1 GTSNPN and CDR2 SVGIG come from the germline V gene (reference sequence). V was clipped by 8 bases and J by 4 bases; unmatched bases: 13. CDR3 length equals 14 residues. The CDR3 nucleotides are TGTGCCCGGGGACAGACAACACCTGGAGAGACCCAGTACTTC. It yields the protein CARGQTTPGETQYF.

This clone was counted between two and nine times. This chain joins TRBV6-1 and TRBJ1-2; TRBD1 might be the D (5 bases). The V gene lost 1 base and the J gene lost 8 bases, with 17 bases spanning the gap. The germline gives CDR1 MNHNS, CDR2 SASEGT. CDR3 length equals 15 residues. The CDR3 protein is CASSEGAGGIYGYTF. Written as DNA, the CDR3 is TGTGCCAGCAGTGAAGGGGCCGGGGGTATATACGGCTACACCTTC.

About this clone: The sample carries other DNA sequences with the same CDR3. The chain combines TRBV9 with TRBJ2-1; tentative D call: TRBD2 (6 bases). The CDR3 contains 14 residues. Deletions cut 0 bases from V and 5 bases from J, with 9 bases between. Germline V CDR1 and CDR2: SGDLS, YYNGEE. The CDR3 bases are TGTGCCAGCAGCGTAGGACTAGTAAACAATGAGCAGTTCTTC. It translates to CASSVGLVNNEQFF.

The chain carries TRBV7-8 and TRBJ2-7, with 12 nucleotides matching TRBD2. J lost 4 bases, V lost 5 bases, and 6 bases had no gene match. Germline V CDR1 and CDR2: SGHVS, FQNEAQ. The CDR3 extends over 15 amino acids. Written as DNA, the CDR3 is TGTGCCAGCAGCCCTCGACTAGCGGGAGTGTACGAGCAGTACGTC. Protein sequence: CASSPRLAGVYEQYV.

This chain connects TRBV30 to TRBJ2-5; 7 positions match TRBD2. The germline V gene encodes CDR1 GTSNPN and CDR2 SVGIG (reference sequence). The CDR3 has 14 amino acids. The junction had 3 bases not matched to a gene; V was cut back by 1 base and J by 1 base. This chain's CDR3 is CAWSEGTTQETQYF. The CDR3 DNA sequence: TGTGCCTGGAGTGAAGGGACTACCCAAGAGACCCAGTACTTC.

The chain has TRBV19 and TRBJ1-5; TRBD1 matches 7 bases. Looked up from germline, CDR1 is LNHDA and CDR2 is SQIVND (reference sequence). The CDR3 is 17 amino acids. Trimming at V came to 5 bases and at J to 4 bases, leaving 14 bases not matched to a gene. The CDR3 reads CASSPRGDRLPNQPQHF. CDR3 nucleotide sequence: TGTGCCAGTAGTCCAAGAGGGGACAGACTGCCAAATCAGCCCCAGCATTTT.

The chain couples TRBV6-5 to TRBJ1-2; D ambiguous. The CDR3 spans 15 residues. CDR1 MNHEY and CDR2 SVGAGI come from the germline V gene. V was cut by 2 bases and J by 4 bases, with 14 bases left in between. The CDR3 DNA follows: TGTGCCAGCAGTTACATCCGGGAACCTTCCTATGGCTACACCTTC. It translates to CASSYIREPSYGYTF.

This clone was seen once. The J gene is TRBJ2-7, the V gene TRBV7-9; D is uncertain. The CDR3 spans 11 residues. Per germline, CDR1 SEHNR and CDR2 FQNEAQ (reference sequence). Trimming took off 1 base at V and 12 bases at J, with 10 bases between the two ends. CDR3 protein: CASSLGQRAYF. CDR3 nucleotides: TGTGCCAGCAGCTTAGGGCAGCGCGCGTACTTC.

The chain uses TRBV29-1 and TRBJ2-3; TRBD2 might be the D (5 bases). Per germline, CDR1 SQVTM and CDR2 ANQGSEA. There are 12 residues in the CDR3. Trimming removed 4 bases from V and 4 bases from J, with 9 bases in between. CDR3: CSVVARADTQYF. The CDR3 DNA follows: TGCAGCGTTGTAGCGAGAGCAGATACGCAGTATTTT.

The chain links TRBV7-2 to TRBJ2-7; a weak D match, TRBD2 (6 bases). Looked up from germline, CDR1 is SGHTA and CDR2 is FQGNSA. Deletions cut 7 bases from V and 5 bases from J, with 18 bases between. CDR3 length: 14 amino acids. The CDR3 DNA reads as TGTGCCAGCACCTCGGGACTCGCAAGCCACGAGCAGTACTTC. Protein sequence: CASTSGLASHEQYF.

In nucleotides, the CDR3 is TGTGCCAGCAGCGTAGGGCTTACCGGGGAGCTGTTTTTT. Its protein product is CASSVGLTGELFF. The chain combines TRBV9 with TRBJ2-2; D not certain. The CDR3 is 13 amino acids. V dropped 0 bases and J dropped 5 bases, with 5 bases sitting between them. Germline CDR1 SGDLS, CDR2 YYNGEE.

The V gene is TRBV11-3, the J gene TRBJ1-1; perhaps TRBD1 as D (5 bases). CDR1 SGHNT and CDR2 YENEEA come from the germline V gene. With 6 bases removed from V and 5 bases from J, the gap between germline ends came to 13 bases. The CDR3 is 13 amino acids. The CDR3 loop reads CASSWTRGTEAFF. The CDR3 DNA sequence: TGTGCCAGCAGTTGGACTAGGGGTACTGAAGCTTTCTTT.

The CDR3 spells CASSERQGRAETQYF. CDR3 bases: TGTGCCAGCAGCGAACGACAGGGTAGAGCAGAGACCCAGTACTTC. This chain uses TRBV7-9 with TRBJ2-5, with TRBD1 matching over 7 bases. The CDR3 runs 15 residues. CDR1 and CDR2 (germline): SEHNR, FQNEAQ (reference sequence). Trimming at V came to 5 bases and at J to 4 bases, leaving 10 bases not matched to a gene.

This clone was observed once. The chain has TRBV7-8 and TRBJ2-7; TRBD2 matches at 9 bases. Losses at the gene ends were 5 bases for V and 4 bases for J; bases not matched to a gene: 24. The germline V gene has CDR1 SGHVS and CDR2 FQNEAQ. The CDR3 is 20 amino acids. The CDR3 reads CASSRISGTSKRKDRYEQYF. The DNA of the CDR3 is TGTGCCAGCAGCCGGATTTCCGGGACTAGCAAAAGGAAGGACCGTTACGAGCAGTACTTC.

A single count supports this clone. This rearrangement joins TRBV5-1 to TRBJ1-1; 8 nucleotides line up with TRBD1. Looked up from germline, CDR1 is SGHRS and CDR2 is YFSETQ. This CDR3 is 14 amino acids long. With V trimmed by 0 bases and J by 4 bases, 2 bases remained unmatched. The DNA for the CDR3 is TGCGCCAGCAGCTTGGACAGGGGGAGCACTGAAGCTTTCTTT. Its protein is CASSLDRGSTEAFF. Combining the CDR3 with reference TRBV5-1 and TRBJ1-1 gives the whole variable domain KAGVTQTPRYLIKTRGQQVTLSCSPISGHRSVSWYQQTPGQGLQFLFEYFSETQRNKGNFPGRFSGRQFSNSRSEMNVSTLELGDSALYLCASSLDRGSTEAFFGQGTRLTVV.